The rows below give T cell receptor beta chains drawn from one sample of a study of T cells after posttransplantation cyclophosphamide. Profiling relied on immunoSEQ multiplex PCR, and the TCRdb table lists in-frame clones only, not all of them. The data show some 10,000 clones, around 81% seen once. Specimen: PBMCs, collected about 1,800 days after allogeneic stem cell transplant with posttransplant cyclophosphamide. All receptors derive from a female patient aged 50 to 60 who received an allogeneic stem cell transplant from a related donor, was CMV-positive, and had no GVHD. The graft donor may be the source of some T cells. Each CDR3 is given with its conserved first and last residue. The order of the fields is clone size, D gene, V gene, J gene, CDR3 protein, CDR3 DNA. The D gene is left open where the match is weak. Clone size is given for some rows only: seen once, a few or many times, or a class if the clone is expanded.

once	-	TRBV2	TRBJ2-1	CATGTQGPFF	TGTGCCACCGGGACTCAAGGGCCGTTCTTC
once	TRBD2	TRBV29-1	TRBJ2-5	CSVERGLAGVETQYF	TGCAGCGTTGAAAGGGGACTAGCGGGAGTAGAGACCCAGTACTTC
-	-	TRBV7-6	TRBJ2-6	CASSKSGHSGANVLTF	TGTGCCAGCAGCAAAAGTGGGCACTCTGGGGCCAACGTCCTGACTTTC
-	TRBD1	TRBV2	TRBJ1-1	CASTAQGGLNTEAFF	TGTGCCAGCACGGCACAGGGGGGCTTGAACACTGAAGCTTTCTTT
once	-	TRBV11-2	TRBJ2-7	CASSLAPGHPYEQYF	TGTGCCAGCAGCTTAGCCCCGGGACACCCCTACGAGCAGTACTTC
few	-	TRBV9	TRBJ2-2	CASSVRTGELFF	TGTGCCAGCAGCGTAAGAACTGGGGAGCTGTTTTTT
once	-	TRBV9	TRBJ2-7	CASSVGAAGNYEQYF	TGTGCCAGCAGCGTGGGGGCAGCGGGGAACTACGAGCAGTACTTC
-	TRBD1	TRBV5-6	TRBJ1-2	CASSTDRADYYGYTF	TGTGCCAGCAGCACGGACAGGGCTGACTACTATGGCTACACCTTC
-	TRBD2	TRBV7-2	TRBJ2-3	CASSLNSGRNTDTQYF	TGTGCCAGCAGCCTGAATAGCGGGAGGAACACAGATACGCAGTATTTT
-	-	TRBV30	TRBJ2-7	CAWKYGSYEQYF	TGTGCCTGGAAATACGGGTCCTACGAGCAGTACTTC
-	-	TRBV27	TRBJ1-1	CASTPRGFWTEAFF	TGTGCCAGCACTCCGCGGGGGTTCTGGACTGAAGCTTTCTTT
-	TRBD1	TRBV5-1	TRBJ1-2	CASSSGQGGIANYGYTF	TGCGCCAGCAGCTCGGGACAGGGGGGAATAGCTAACTATGGCTACACCTTC